Here is one T cell receptor beta chain with its context. Its cognate antigen is unknown. Profiling relied on immunoSEQ multiplex PCR, and the TCRdb table lists in-frame clones only, not all of them. This sample has approximately 30,000 clones, with around three quarters found just once. The study pooled second doses at about 4 or about 12 weeks. This sample was included in a study of T cell responses to AZD1222 COVID-19 vaccine. Overall study findings and caveats: The donor group comprised mostly white British people and more females; the analysis possibly underestimated clonal diversity. Unmutated regions of variants are reportedly targeted by nearly half of spike-specific TCRs.

This material consisted of peripheral blood, taken 28 days after the second AZD1222 dose. The TCR comes from an adult who received the AZD1222 COVID-19 vaccine.

This CDR3 is CASSLALGGKNIQYF. For the CDR3, the DNA is TGTGCCAGCAGCTTAGCATTAGGTGGGAAAAACATTCAGTACTTC. The genes are TRBV7-8 and TRBJ2-4, with D hard to call. Deletions cut 0 bases from V and 4 bases from J, with 10 bases between. Germline assignment: CDR1 SGHVS and CDR2 FQNEAQ. This CDR3 comprises 15 residues.